The TCR beta chain under discussion was sequenced for a study of glioma-infiltrating T cells. Study-wide results and limits: Gliomas, especially low-grade, showed above-expected tissue-blood divergence; non-neoplastic patients showed below.

Amplification of TCR alpha and beta CDR3 regions from RNA used iRepertoire nested multiplex PCR. One-step reverse transcription and amplification started from around 100-400 ng of tissue mRNA or PBMC total RNA. TCRdb re-analysed the multiplex PCR reads in MiXCR, keeping a single row per CDR3 protein. The sample includes 100,000 to 150,000 distinct CDR3 sequences, roughly 23% seen only once; the top ten take about 15%. Turning to this clonotype: Its antigen remains unknown.

The germline CDR1 and CDR2 sequences are SQVTM and ANQGSEA. V was pared by 7 bases and J by 1 base, with 16 bases between. This CDR3 contains 14 residues. J is TRBJ2-5 and V is TRBV29-1, with D maybe TRBD2 (6 bases). Sequencing was carried out using glioma tissue, nonneoplastic brain tissue, or PBMCs (not recorded which). The origin of this receptor is a human donor with low-grade glioma or glioblastoma, undergoing nonglioma brain surgery, or in good health (not recorded which). This chain's CDR3 is CSAAGRRLQETQYF. The DNA of the CDR3 is TGCAGCGCCGCAGGGAGGCGCCTCCAAGAGACCCAGTACTTC.